This T cell receptor beta chain stems from a study of identical twins. One entry per CDR3 protein, called by TCRdb with MiXCR from the 5' RACE reads. This table has just under 550,000 distinct CDR3 sequences, over 12% appearing once. In regard to this clonotype: No antigen is known for it.

Findings of the study overall: Beta clonotypes that were abundant in cord blood contained fewer insertions, a pattern absent from memory repertoires. With monozygotic twins, out-of-frame TCR alpha sharing exceeded what models estimated.

Germline V lookup: CDR1 SGHRS, CDR2 YFSETQ. The CDR3 has 14 residues. V dropped 4 bases and J dropped 2 bases, with 9 bases sitting between them. This same sample was also part of a study on yellow fever vaccine responses in identical twins.

Material for sequencing was CD4+ T cells sorted from blood. The source is a woman in her late teens or twenties in good health. The J gene is TRBJ1-4, the V gene TRBV5-1; TRBD1 might be the D (6 bases). CDR3 amino acids: CASSGDRTNEKLFF. CDR3 bases: TGCGCCAGCAGCGGCGACAGGACTAATGAAAAACTGTTTTTT.